Listed below are T cell receptor beta chains from one sample, sequenced in a study of blood T cell repertoires in COVID-19. Using immunoSEQ multiplex PCR, the repertoire was profiled, and TCRdb retains in-frame clones only, with some absent. There are over 90,000 clones in the sample; more than 90% occur only once, and around 4% lies in the top ten. Sequencing was done on a sample of peripheral blood. These receptors all stem from a young man with acute or convalescent COVID-19. CDR3s include the opening cysteine and the closing phenylalanine or tryptophan. Fields, in order: CDR3 protein, CDR3 DNA, D gene, J gene, V gene, clone size. D genes are given only for firm matches. Clone size, where shown, is once, few, many, or a class for clones that have expanded.

CASSGTGYEKLFF,TGTGCCAGCAGCGGGACAGGGTATGAAAAACTGTTTTTT,TRBD1,TRBJ1-4,TRBV3-1/TRBV3-2,-
CASSQDGGARAFF,TGCGCCAGCAGCCAAGATGGAGGGGCGAGGGCTTTCTTT,-,TRBJ1-1,TRBV4-1,-
CSVALGRDSYEQYF,TGCAGCGTTGCCTTAGGTCGGGACTCCTACGAGCAGTACTTC,-,TRBJ2-7,TRBV29-1,-
CASSPGTGNYGYTF,TGCGCCAGCAGCCCGGGGACAGGGAACTATGGCTACACCTTC,TRBD1,TRBJ1-2,TRBV5-1,-
CASTPVQGVSNQPQHF,TGTGCCAGTACCCCAGTGCAGGGGGTTAGCAATCAGCCCCAGCATTTT,TRBD1,TRBJ1-5,TRBV19,-
CAWSPGGNQPQHF,TGTGCCTGGAGTCCGGGGGGCAATCAGCCCCAGCATTTT,-,TRBJ1-5,TRBV30,-
CASSLGQEWDYGYTF,TGTGCCAGCAGCTTAGGACAGGAGTGGGACTATGGCTACACCTTC,-,TRBJ1-2,TRBV7-9,-
CASSPGLILNTEAFF,TGTGCCAGCTCACCGGGACTCATATTGAACACTGAAGCTTTCTTT,-,TRBJ1-1,TRBV18,-
CASSTSRTGAYEQYF,TGCGCCAGCAGCACCTCCCGGACAGGGGCCTACGAGCAGTACTTC,TRBD1,TRBJ2-7,TRBV5-1,-
CASSTGLAGTYNEQFF,TGCGCCAGCAGCACCGGACTAGCAGGTACCTACAATGAGCAGTTCTTC,TRBD2,TRBJ2-1,TRBV5-1,-
CAWSKLREVNTEAFF,TGTGCCTGGAGTAAACTCAGGGAAGTAAACACTGAAGCTTTCTTT,-,TRBJ1-1,TRBV30,-
CASSLASGGTDTQYF,TGTGCCAGCAGCTTAGCTAGCGGGGGCACAGATACGCAGTATTTT,TRBD2,TRBJ2-3,TRBV7-2,-
CATGSGTLNTGELFF,TGTGCCACCGGCTCCGGGACACTGAACACCGGGGAGCTGTTTTTT,-,TRBJ2-2,TRBV24-1,-
CASSMTGNSGNTIYF,TGTGCCAGTAGTATGACAGGCAACTCTGGAAACACCATATATTTT,-,TRBJ1-3,TRBV19,-
CASSYSNLALYSNQPQHF,TGTGCCAGCAGTTACTCGAACTTAGCATTGTATAGCAATCAGCCCCAGCATTTT,-,TRBJ1-5,TRBV6-2/TRBV6-3,-
CASKDRGPYEQYF,TGTGCCAGCAAGGACAGGGGGCCCTACGAGCAGTACTTC,TRBD1,TRBJ2-7,TRBV2,-
CASSLRETGELFF,TGTGCCAGCAGCCTAAGAGAAACCGGGGAGCTGTTTTTT,-,TRBJ2-2,TRBV6-5,once
CASSLELTAQETQYF,TGCGCCAGCAGCTTGGAACTGACAGCGCAAGAGACCCAGTACTTC,-,TRBJ2-5,TRBV5-1,-
CASSPGLAEYNEQFF,TGTGCCAGCTCCCCGGGACTAGCGGAGTACAATGAGCAGTTCTTC,TRBD2,TRBJ2-1,TRBV18,-
CASSLARGRGTEAFF,TGTGCCAGCAGCTTAGCGAGGGGGCGCGGGACTGAAGCTTTCTTT,TRBD1,TRBJ1-1,TRBV7-8,-
CASSRDLFYGYTF,TGTGCCAGCAGCAGGGACTTATTCTATGGCTACACCTTC,-,TRBJ1-2,TRBV7-2,-
CASTYDSFQNEQFF,TGTGCCAGCACCTACGACTCTTTCCAAAATGAGCAGTTCTTC,-,TRBJ2-1,TRBV5-6,-
CASRGDSHQFF,TGTGCCAGTAGGGGGGACAGCCATCAGTTCTTT,TRBD1,TRBJ1-1,TRBV19,-
CASGSYKTGGAANPVNTEAFF,TGTGCTAGTGGTTCCTACAAGACAGGGGGCGCCGCGAACCCAGTGAACACTGAAGCTTTCTTT,TRBD1,TRBJ1-1,TRBV12-5,-
CATSRAHRFENTEAFF,TGTGCCACCAGCAGAGCACACAGGTTTGAAAACACTGAAGCTTTCTTT,-,TRBJ1-1,TRBV15,-
CASSLTGGNTEAFF,TGTGCCAGCAGCTTGACAGGGGGGAACACTGAAGCTTTCTTT,TRBD1,TRBJ1-1,TRBV13,-